The entry below describes one TCR beta chain. The CDR3 has 15 amino acids. Germline V gene lookup returns CDR1 SEHNR and CDR2 FQNEAQ (reference sequence). V lost 3 bases to trimming and J lost 2 bases, with 14 bases between them. Random-hexamer reverse transcription was applied to about 0.5 to 1 ug RNA. TCRdb re-called the immunoSEQ multiplex PCR reads with MiXCR, one entry per CDR3 protein. Of 150,000 to 160,000 distinct CDR3 sequences in the sample, approximately 96% were seen once. The sample comes from a study of CD8 T cells in Susac syndrome. High-throughput TCR beta sequencing covered peripheral CD8+ and CD4+ T cells. The multiple sclerosis controls were treatment-naive patients affected by stable or active relapsing-remitting disease. TEMRA cells were FACS-enriched, unlike CD8+ and CD4+ T cells, which were negatively isolated.

The sequence came from a human donor with multiple sclerosis. The specimen was CD8+ T cells from PBMCs. The V call is TRBV7-9, the J call TRBJ2-7, with D possibly being TRBD1 (6 bases). In DNA, the CDR3 is TGTGCCAGCAGCTTGGGGGCCAGGCAGCCCTACGAGCAGTACTTC. This gives the protein CASSLGARQPYEQYF.